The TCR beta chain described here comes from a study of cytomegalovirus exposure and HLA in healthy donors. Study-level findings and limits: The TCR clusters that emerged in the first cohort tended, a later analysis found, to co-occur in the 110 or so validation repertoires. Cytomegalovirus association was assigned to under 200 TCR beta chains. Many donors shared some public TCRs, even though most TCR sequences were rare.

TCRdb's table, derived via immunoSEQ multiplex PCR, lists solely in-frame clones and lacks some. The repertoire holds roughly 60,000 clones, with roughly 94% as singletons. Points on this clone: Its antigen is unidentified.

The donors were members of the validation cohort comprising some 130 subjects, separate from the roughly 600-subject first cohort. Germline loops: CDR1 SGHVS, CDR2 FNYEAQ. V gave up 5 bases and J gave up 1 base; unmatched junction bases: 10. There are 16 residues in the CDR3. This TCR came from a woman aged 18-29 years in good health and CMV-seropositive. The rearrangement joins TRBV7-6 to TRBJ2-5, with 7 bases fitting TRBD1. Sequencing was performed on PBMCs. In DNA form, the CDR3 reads TGTGCCAGCAGCCAAGACCCGGGACAGCTCCAAGAGACCCAGTACTTC. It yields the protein CASSQDPGQLQETQYF.